This paragraph covers one T cell receptor beta chain sequence. Its antigen remains unidentified. The source of the sample is a study of cytomegalovirus exposure and HLA in healthy donors. The CDR3 is 17 residues long. CDR1 and CDR2 from the germline V gene are KGHSH and LQKENI. With V trimmed by 6 bases and J by 4 bases, 16 bases remained unmatched. PCR employed 60 Vbeta and 13 Jbeta primers. Clones were read by immunoSEQ multiplex PCR, and TCRdb kept only the in-frame ones, dropping some. The data contain roughly 170,000 clones, roughly 70% of them singletons. Whole-study results and caveats: It is likely that the observed cluster of highly shared sequence variants was a sequencing artifact.

The V and J genes are TRBV18 and TRBJ2-7; 9 nucleotides align to TRBD1. Material for sequencing was PBMCs. This clonotype was sampled from a girl between 10 and 17 years old in good health and CMV-seronegative. The CDR3 DNA sequence: TGTGCCAGCTCCCCCACGAGTGGTGACAGGGGGGATTACGAGCAGTACTTC. Its protein product is CASSPTSGDRGDYEQYF.